This TCR beta chain was recorded in a study of blood T cell repertoires in COVID-19. Study overall: Samples taken during acute and convalescent COVID-19 were collected in the United States, Italy and Spain. The cDNA or gDNA used as material had been derived from T cells, B-cell-depleted T cells, or PBMCs.

The CDR3 is 15 residues long. CDR1 is MGHRA, CDR2 YSYEKL, per germline. The germline V and J ends were trimmed by 1 base and 3 bases, with 10 bases remaining between them. The authors' processing: Using reference gene primer amplification, nucleated cell counts were estimated. Using immunoSEQ multiplex PCR, the repertoire was profiled, and TCRdb retains in-frame clones only, with some absent. From that table come the V and J calls and clone size; the DNA was used to work out D and trimming. The sample has about 15,000 clones, approximately 83% seen once. The chain couples TRBV4-1 to TRBJ1-3, with a tentative D call TRBD1 (5 bases). The receptor was derived from a man aged 35 to 55 with active or convalescent COVID-19. The material sequenced was peripheral blood. CDR3 nucleotide sequence: TGCGCCAGCAGCCAAGGGCAGGGAGGTGGAAACACCATATATTTT. Its translation: CASSQGQGGGNTIYF.